Presented here are 19 T cell receptor beta chains from one specimen sequenced in a study of tumor-infiltrating lymphocytes in primary liver carcinoma. TCR beta cDNA was prepared out of 500 ng total RNA by means of a constant-region primer. What produced the TCR beta libraries was three nested multiplex PCR rounds using slightly modified ARM-PCR. The first two PCR rounds used TRBV1-TRBV30 primers with a Cbeta primer, 10 cycles each. TCRdb used MiXCR to reprocess the multiplex PCR reads, holding one entry per CDR3 protein. Among tens of thousands of distinct CDR3 sequences listed, approximately 82% were seen once. Unsorted bulk tissue of about 18-32 mg yielded co-extracted RNA and DNA. The sequencing input was tumor-adjacent normal liver tissue. The source is a man aged 40-55 years with primary liver carcinoma and hepatitis B virus infection.

This clonotype is categorized as medium-sized (0.01 to 0.1%). This chain connects TRBV6-2 or TRBV6-3 to TRBJ2-5; D might be TRBD1 (6 bases). CDR3 length: 16 amino acids. Trimming left V 4 bases short and J 10 bases short, with 25 bases between. From germline, CDR1 is MNHEY and CDR2 SVGEGT. In nucleotides, the CDR3 is TGTGCCAGCAGTTTCGGGACACCCGAGAAAAAGTGGGGCCAGTACTTC. Protein sequence: CASSFGTPEKKWGQYF.

Remarks on this clonotype: The CDR3 end shows no conserved phenylalanine or tryptophan, and so a read error is likely. The rearrangement uses TRBV10-2 and TRBJ2-5, with D uncertain. CDR3 size: 13 residues. Germline V lookup: CDR1 WSHSY, CDR2 SAAADI. Trimming shortened V by 4 bases and J by 4 bases, and 10 bases separated the two germline ends. The CDR3: CASSVRMAETQYL. The CDR3 DNA sequence: TGCGCCAGCAGTGTAAGGATGGCAGAGACCCAGTACCTC.

Comment on this clonotype: The junction and the germline gene differ at one end; a read error may be behind it. The CDR3 sequence: CTSSSNMSGGYNEQSF. The CDR3 DNA sequence: TGTACCAGCAGCTCAAACATGAGCGGGGGTTACAATGAGCAGTCCTTC. The rearrangement links TRBV11-2 to TRBJ2-1; 8 bases are a match to TRBD2. There are 16 residues in the CDR3. Germline CDR1 SGHAT, CDR2 FQNNGV.

By share, this clonotype counts as medium-sized. This chain uses TRBV29-1 with TRBJ2-5, with D uncertain. The CDR3 has 11 amino acids. Between the trimmed V and J ends, which lost 7 bases and 2 bases, there was a span of 8 bases. Germline assignment: CDR1 SQVTM and CDR2 ANQGSEA. CDR3 DNA: TGCAGCGCCGCCGTTCAAGAGACCCAGTACTTC. This translates into CSAAVQETQYF.

Worth noting for this clonotype: This may arise from a read error, as a much more abundant clone is one base away. V usage is TRBV2 and J usage is TRBJ2-7; 7 bases fit TRBD2. The germline V gene has CDR1 SNHLY and CDR2 FYNNEI. This CDR3 spans 10 amino acids. The DNA for the CDR3 is TGTACCAGCGGGGCGTACGAGCAGTACTTC. Protein sequence: CTSGAYEQYF.

A word on this clonotype: The missing conserved phenylalanine or tryptophan at the end of this CDR3 makes a read error likely. The rearrangement links TRBV30 to TRBJ2-1, with a tentative D call TRBD2 (6 bases). The V gene's germline CDR1 is GTSNPN and CDR2 SVGIG (reference sequence). V shed 6 bases and J shed 0 bases, with 21 bases lying between them. CDR3 length: 17 residues. The CDR3 DNA reads as TGTGCCTGCCCCGCCACCGGGAGTAGCGACTCCTACAATGAGCAGTTCTTA. This codes for CACPATGSSDSYNEQFL.

Ten or more counts support this clonotype. CDR3 protein: CAISDPGGRRETQYF. The CDR3 nucleotides are TGTGCCATCAGTGACCCTGGCGGGAGGCGGGAGACCCAGTACTTC. The V gene is TRBV10-3, the J gene TRBJ2-5; 8 bases are a match to TRBD2. Germline trimming cut 3 bases from V and 5 bases from J; bases unmatched to any gene: 8. Germline loops: CDR1 ENHRY, CDR2 SYGVKD. This CDR3 spans 15 amino acids.

As concerns this clonotype: The junction shows a germline mismatch at one end, possibly a read error. The rearrangement uses TRBV11-1 and TRBJ2-7; no definite D call. Germline V gene data show CDR1 as SGHAT and CDR2 as FQDESV (reference sequence). CDR3 length: 14 amino acids. CDR3 sequence reads: CASSLGRRFYDQYF. CDR3 sequence (DNA): TGTGCTAGCAGCCTTGGACGGCGATTCTACGATCAGTACTTC.

Concerning this clonotype itself: At one of its ends the junction is not consistent with the germline gene, which may arise from a read error. This chain connects TRBV6-1 to TRBJ2-5; D may match TRBD1 or TRBD2 (5 bases each). This CDR3 contains 13 residues. The germline gives CDR1 MNHNS, CDR2 SASEGT. The CDR3 here is CASSGAGRETQHF. Written as DNA, the CDR3 is TGTGCCAGCAGTGGTGCAGGGAGAGAGACCCAGCACTTT.

This clonotype appeared many times. The chain recombines TRBV5-5 with TRBJ1-4; D possibly corresponds to TRBD1 (5 bases). V gave up 4 bases and J gave up 8 bases, with 15 bases separating them. From germline, CDR1 is SGHKS and CDR2 YYEKEE (reference sequence). This CDR3 region has 14 residues. As DNA, the CDR3 is TGTGCCAGCAGCCTGGGGGGGGAGGGAGAAAAACTGTTTTTT. Its translation: CASSLGGEGEKLFF.

Points on this clonotype: No conserved phenylalanine or tryptophan is present at the end of the CDR3, so a read error is the likely explanation. The chain has TRBV5-5 and TRBJ2-5, with D hard to call. Germline-derived CDR1 and CDR2 are SGHKS and YYEKEE (reference sequence). This CDR3 has 12 residues. V shed 0 bases and J shed 4 bases, with 4 bases lying between them. The CDR3 sequence: CASSLGTETQYL. CDR3 bases: TGTGCCAGCAGCTTGGGTACAGAGACCCAGTACCTC.

As concerns this clonotype: It is likely a read error, because the conserved phenylalanine at the end of the CDR3 is missing. The chain carries TRBV6-2 or TRBV6-3 and TRBJ1-2; D unclear. There are 13 residues in the CDR3. Germline loops: CDR1 MNHEY, CDR2 SVGEGT. CDR3 in DNA: TGTGCCAGTAGCCCCCGGAGCGGCTATGACTACACCTCC. The encoded protein is CASSPRSGYDYTS.

This clonotype came up once. Here the CDR3 omits its conserved ending phenylalanine or tryptophan, so a read error is the likely source. This rearrangement joins TRBV5-6 to TRBJ1-1, with D unclear. Germline CDR1 SGHDT, CDR2 YYEEEE. V was cut by 6 bases and J by 4 bases, with 13 bases left in between. The CDR3 is 13 amino acids. The CDR3: CASTNIVGTEAFV. CDR3 sequence (DNA): TGTGCCAGCACCAACATAGTGGGCACTGAAGCTTTCGTT.

This clonotype was found many times. The chain combines TRBV11-3 with TRBJ2-1; no clear D. This CDR3 has 14 residues. Germline CDR1 and CDR2: SGHNT and YENEEA. V was shortened by 1 base and J by 5 bases, with 9 bases between the two germline ends. The CDR3 is CASSLGVSNNEQFF. DNA for the CDR3: TGTGCCAGCAGCTTAGGCGTCTCGAACAATGAGCAGTTCTTC.

The V and J genes are TRBV4-3 and TRBJ2-3; D remains ambiguous. Per the germline V gene, CDR1 is LGHNA and CDR2 is YSLEER. Trimming pared 7 bases from V and 4 bases from J, leaving 18 bases between. The CDR3 runs to 15 residues. The CDR3 reads CASIQDLNTPDTQYF. CDR3 nucleotide sequence: TGCGCCAGCATACAAGATTTAAACACACCAGATACGCAGTATTTT.

As for this clonotype: Its ends do not fully match the called genes, so a read error is possible. This sequence joins TRBV6-6 and TRBJ1-4; no reliable D call. The CDR3 runs 14 residues. CDR1 is MNHNY and CDR2 is SVGAGI in the germline V gene (reference sequence). Here the CDR3 reads CTSSSLTTNEKLFF. The CDR3 region has the DNA TGTACCAGCAGTTCCTTGACAACTAATGAAAAACTGTTTTTT.

A note on this clonotype: The CDR3 does not end in the conserved phenylalanine or tryptophan, so this is likely a read error. The chain couples TRBV6-6 to TRBJ1-2; D not resolved. V gave up 6 bases and J gave up 1 base, with 12 bases separating them. Germline V CDR1 and CDR2: MNHNY, SVGAGI (reference sequence). The CDR3 spans 14 residues. For the CDR3, the DNA is TGTGCCAGCAGGAGACACGACTATAACTATGGCTACACCTTA. Translating it yields CASRRHDYNYGYTL.

CDR3 DNA sequence: TGTGCCAACAGCCCTCGACACACGGCCACAGGGCTTACGCAGTATTTT. Protein product: CANSPRHTATGLTQYF. The chain carries TRBV6-2 or TRBV6-3 and TRBJ2-3; tentative D call: TRBD1 (6 bases). The germline V gene has CDR1 MNHEY and CDR2 SVGEGT. The V gene lost 10 bases and the J gene lost 8 bases, with 28 bases spanning the gap. This CDR3 region has 16 residues.

The V call is TRBV19, the J call TRBJ2-3; unclear D gene. Deletions cut 3 bases from V and 2 bases from J, with 12 bases between. The CDR3 extends over 15 amino acids. Germline V CDR1 and CDR2: LNHDA, SQIVND (reference sequence). DNA of the CDR3: TGTGCCAGTAGTATGTGGCGGAGCTACACAGATACGCAGTATTTT. Translating gives CASSMWRSYTDTQYF.